This is a list of T cell receptor beta chains from one sample in a study of blood T cell repertoires in COVID-19. The assay was immunoSEQ multiplex PCR, and TCRdb's table has in-frame clones only and misses some. Seen here are over 85,000 clones, under 85% observed once, and the top ten hold less than 4%. Material for sequencing was peripheral blood. The receptors were sampled from a woman aged 80 or over with COVID-19, enrolled during active disease. Each CDR3 is given with its conserved first and last residue.

>TRBJ2-7|TRBV29-1
CSAQNRVGTYEQYF
>TRBJ1-2|TRBV7-2
CASSRDRGNGGYTF
>TRBJ2-5|TRBV5-1
CASSLLETQYF
>TRBJ2-5|TRBV18
CASSPPSGGPGRWETQYF
>TRBJ1-1|TRBV5-6
CASSLDRGFMNTEAFF
>TRBJ1-1|TRBV18
CASSNRGMNTEAFF
>TRBJ2-1|TRBV6-2/TRBV6-3
CASSYGRRGEGEQFF
>TRBJ2-2|TRBV9
CASSVGLDGTGELFF
>TRBJ2-7|TRBV28
CASSRLGSYEQYF
>TRBJ1-2|TRBV4-1
CASGRRTGSNYGYTF
>TRBJ2-6|TRBV29-1
CSVGVLGANVLTF
>TRBJ1-5|TRBV18
CASSPPTGWGDGNQPQHF
>TRBJ1-2|TRBV30
CAWSDNRGGYTF
>TRBJ1-2|TRBV28
CASSLLEGLDYTF
>TRBJ1-2|TRBV29-1
CSVESGLGYTF
>TRBJ2-7|TRBV5-1
CASSYGLAGDRDEQYF
>TRBJ1-1|TRBV5-6
CASSGDRGRTTEAFF
>TRBJ1-2|TRBV11-2
CASSPTGGGGYTF
>TRBJ1-1|TRBV19
CASSIKRNTEAFF
>TRBJ1-3|TRBV2
CASSFGDGNTIYF
>TRBJ2-1|TRBV10-3
CAIGRRGLLNEQFF
>TRBJ2-3|TRBV4-2
CASSQERARLARADTQYF
>TRBJ2-7|TRBV19
CASSIGPREGYEQYF
>TRBJ2-5|TRBV18
CASSPTRLRLQETQYF
>TRBJ2-5|TRBV7-6
CASSLEPGTGWLTQYF
>TRBJ2-7|TRBV18
CASSPGLGQGAYEQYF
>TRBJ1-5|TRBV19
CASSIHGTDSNQPQHF
>TRBJ1-6|TRBV19
CASSAGQPNSPLHF
>TRBJ1-4|TRBV9
CASSAKGANEKLFF
>TRBJ2-3|TRBV6-2/TRBV6-3
CASSYAKAGGTDTQYF
>TRBJ2-7|TRBV27
CASSLYWGQGYEQYF
>TRBJ2-7|TRBV9
CASSVGQGGYEQYF
>TRBJ1-4|TRBV30
CAWSARVPRGTNEKLFF
>TRBJ1-5|TRBV7-9
CASSRTGAVYQPQHF
>TRBJ1-6|TRBV19
CASSTSQGSSSPLHF
>TRBJ1-1|TRBV7-9
CASSLEGKILKTEAFF
>TRBJ1-2|TRBV3-1/TRBV3-2
CASSLHSNYGYTF
>TRBJ2-3|TRBV6-5
CASSPREGGADTQYF
>TRBJ2-1|TRBV27
CASSPQRYYNEQFF
>TRBJ1-2|TRBV9
CASSRAGTDYGYTF
>TRBJ2-1|TRBV28
CASSLLGDNEQFF
>TRBJ2-6|TRBV15
CATEDTSGANVLTF
>TRBJ2-2|TRBV19
CASSSAPLAGANTGELFF
>TRBJ1-5|TRBV4-1
CASSQPRTGIINQPQHF
>TRBJ2-2|TRBV6-5
CASSYNWGELFF
>TRBJ2-7|TRBV6-1
CASSEGAYEQYF